This TCR beta chain was retrieved from a study of blood T cell repertoires in COVID-19. From germline, CDR1 is SGHRS and CDR2 YFSETQ. The CDR3 totals 16 residues. The germline V and J ends were trimmed by 4 bases and 0 bases, with 15 bases remaining between them. TCRdb's table, derived via immunoSEQ multiplex PCR, lists solely in-frame clones and lacks some. Of around 500,000 clones in the sample, 70% to 90% are singletons; the top ten hold more than 3%. This rearrangement joins TRBV5-1 to TRBJ2-3, with D uncertain. The clonotype originates from a human donor in a cohort sampled during active COVID-19. The sequencing input was peripheral blood. In DNA form, the CDR3 reads TGCGCCAGCAGCCGCCGCGCATCGGAGAGCACAGATACGCAGTATTTT. This codes for CASSRRASESTDTQYF. Full variable domain (rest looked up from reference TRBV5-1 and TRBJ2-3): KAGVTQTPRYLIKTRGQQVTLSCSPISGHRSVSWYQQTPGQGLQFLFEYFSETQRNKGNFPGRFSGRQFSNSRSEMNVSTLELGDSALYLCASSRRASESTDTQYFGPGTRLTVL.